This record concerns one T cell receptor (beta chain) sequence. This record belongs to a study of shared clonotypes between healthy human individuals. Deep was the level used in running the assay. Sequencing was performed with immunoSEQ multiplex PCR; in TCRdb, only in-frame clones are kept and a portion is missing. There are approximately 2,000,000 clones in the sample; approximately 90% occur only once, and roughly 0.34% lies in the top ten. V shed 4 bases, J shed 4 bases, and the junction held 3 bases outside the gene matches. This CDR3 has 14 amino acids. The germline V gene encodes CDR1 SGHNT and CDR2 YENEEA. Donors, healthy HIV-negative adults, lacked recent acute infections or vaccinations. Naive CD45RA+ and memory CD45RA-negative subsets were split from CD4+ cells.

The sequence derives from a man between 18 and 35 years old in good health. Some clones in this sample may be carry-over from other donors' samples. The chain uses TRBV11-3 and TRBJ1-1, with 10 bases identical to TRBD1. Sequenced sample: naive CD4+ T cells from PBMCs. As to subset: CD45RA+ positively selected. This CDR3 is CASSSGQGSTEAFF. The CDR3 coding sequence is TGTGCCAGCAGCTCGGGACAGGGGAGCACTGAAGCTTTCTTT.